These 26 T cell receptor beta chains share one sample of origin, sequenced in a study of T-cell reconstitution after alpha-beta-depleted transplantation in children. The library targeted TCRbeta and was prepared with unique molecular identifiers. A single record per CDR3 protein comes from TCRdb applying MiXCR to the PCR reads. The data show around 700,000 distinct CDR3 sequences, roughly 13% seen once. The sequences come from PBMCs, collected before TCRalphabeta/CD19-depleted stem cell transplant. The receptor source for this set is a girl aged 2 to 9 with congenital amegakaryocytic thrombocytopenia, due to receive a stem cell transplant.

This clonotype was seen repeatedly, ten times or more. The gene calls are TRBV12-3 or TRBV12-4 and TRBJ2-2; TRBD1 is a possible D gene (6 bases). The CDR3 is 14 residues long. Trimming left V 11 bases short and J 4 bases short, with 17 bases between. The CDR3 here is CAGQQGRSTGELFF. The CDR3 DNA follows: TGTGCCGGCCAACAGGGCAGGAGCACCGGGGAGCTGTTTTTT.

This rearrangement joins TRBV3-1 to TRBJ2-7; maybe TRBD2 (6 bases). The CDR3 consists of 12 residues. V was pared by 1 base and J by 7 bases, with 8 bases between. Per germline, CDR1 LGHDT and CDR2 YNNKEL (reference sequence). The CDR3 protein is CASSQAGREQYF. The CDR3 DNA reads TGTGCCAGCAGCCAAGCAGGGAGGGAGCAGTACTTC.

On this clonotype itself: Possible read error: a much larger clone is one base away. The chain carries TRBV29-1 and TRBJ2-3; TRBD1 or TRBD2 may be the D gene (5 bases each). V was pared by 5 bases and J by 2 bases, with 17 bases between. Germline-derived CDR1 and CDR2 are SQVTM and ANQGSEA. CDR3 size: 15 residues. Here the CDR3 reads CSVSGTAYYTDTQYF. For the CDR3, the DNA is TGCAGCGTTTCCGGGACCGCGTACTACACAGATACGCAGTATTTT.

J is TRBJ2-3 and V is TRBV5-1, with 10 nucleotides matching TRBD1. CDR3 size: 16 residues. Germline V gene lookup returns CDR1 SGHRS and CDR2 YFSETQ. The V and J ends lost 4 bases and 3 bases, in that order; junction bases with no gene match: 8. CDR3 region: CASSPRQGAGTDTQYF. DNA for the CDR3: TGCGCCAGCAGCCCGCGACAGGGGGCAGGTACAGATACGCAGTATTTT.

This clonotype appeared a few times. The gene calls are TRBV9 and TRBJ1-2, with D perhaps matching TRBD1 (5 bases). This CDR3 spans 15 amino acids. The V and J ends lost 0 bases and 8 bases respectively, with 17 bases between them. Germline lookup yields CDR1 SGDLS and CDR2 YYNGEE. In DNA, the CDR3 is TGTGCCAGCAGCGTAGGGGACGGAAGAGGGGTGGGCTACACCTTC. Its protein is CASSVGDGRGVGYTF.

This clonotype has a count of ten or more. V and J are TRBV7-9 and TRBJ1-1; D is unclear. The germline V gene has CDR1 SEHNR and CDR2 FQNEAQ (reference sequence). Between the trimmed V and J ends, which lost 8 bases and 2 bases, there was a span of 12 bases. The CDR3 has 13 amino acids. The CDR3 nucleotides are TGTGCCAGCCGCTCGCGTGGAAACACTGAAGCTTTCTTT. Residues: CASRSRGNTEAFF.

This clonotype was counted many times. Mismatch with germline at one junction end may stem from a read error. The CDR3 nucleotides read TGTGCCAGCAGCCTAGACAACGCGAACACCGGGGAGCTGTTTTTT. Encoded protein: CASSLDNANTGELFF. The chain carries TRBV11-2 and TRBJ2-2; D not resolved. The CDR3 has 15 amino acids. CDR1 SGHAT and CDR2 FQNNGV come from the germline V gene.

The chain uses TRBV5-5 and TRBJ2-1; TRBD1 matches 8 bases. Per the germline V gene, CDR1 is SGHKS and CDR2 is YYEKEE (reference sequence). The CDR3 sequence is 14 residues long. The trim removed 1 base at V and 5 bases at J, leaving 2 bases unmatched. The CDR3 protein is CASSLPGQDNEQFF. DNA of the CDR3: TGTGCCAGCAGCTTGCCGGGACAGGACAATGAGCAGTTCTTC.

In this sample, this clonotype turned up many times. The J gene is TRBJ2-7, the V gene TRBV9; D gene unclear. The CDR3 length is 15 residues. Germline V gene data show CDR1 as SGDLS and CDR2 as YYNGEE. The V gene lost 0 bases and the J gene lost 3 bases, with 13 bases spanning the gap. The CDR3 loop is CASSVEWDSRYEQYF. As DNA, the CDR3 is TGTGCCAGCAGCGTAGAGTGGGATAGTCGCTACGAGCAGTACTTC.

The rearrangement joins TRBV12-3 or TRBV12-4 to TRBJ1-5, with D possibly being TRBD1 (5 bases). The CDR3 loop spans 13 amino acids. Trimming left V 6 bases short and J 7 bases short, with 13 bases between. CDR3 loop: CASSQGDRQPQHF. CDR3 coding DNA: TGTGCCAGCAGCCAAGGGGATCGGCAGCCCCAGCATTTT.

Turning to this clonotype: At one end, the junction sequence differs from germline, possibly due to a read error. The chain recombines TRBV15 with TRBJ2-7; D remains ambiguous. Germline CDR1 LNHNV, CDR2 YYDKDF (reference sequence). The CDR3 is 14 residues long. As DNA, the CDR3 is TGTGCCACCAGCAGAGAGTCAACCTCCTCCGAGCAGTACTTC. Its protein is CATSRESTSSEQYF. Full variable domain (remainder filled in from reference TRBV15 and TRBJ2-7): DAMVIQNPRYQVTQFGKPVTLSCSQTLNHNVMYWYQQKSSQAPKLLFHYYDKDFNNEADTPDNFQSRRPNTSFCFLDIRSPGLGDTAMYLCATSRESTSSEQYFGPGTRLTVT.

This clonotype was picked up many times. CDR3 sequence: CASSFRDTYTGELFF. The CDR3 DNA is TGCGCCAGCAGCTTTAGGGACACTTACACCGGGGAGCTGTTTTTT. This rearrangement joins TRBV5-1 to TRBJ2-2; weak D call: TRBD1 (6 bases). V was shortened by 2 bases and J by 3 bases, with 11 bases between the two germline ends. Germline V gene lookup returns CDR1 SGHRS and CDR2 YFSETQ. The CDR3 is 15 amino acids.

This clonotype occurred many times. The V call is TRBV5-1, the J call TRBJ2-7; D uncertain. Trimming took 1 base from V and 2 from J, leaving 19 bases between them. The CDR3 runs 17 residues. Germline CDR1 and CDR2: SGHRS and YFSETQ. CDR3: CASSLFPGLAEPYEQYF. The CDR3 DNA reads as TGCGCCAGCAGCTTGTTTCCAGGTCTGGCCGAGCCCTACGAGCAGTACTTC.

This clonotype showed up many times. The chain couples TRBV7-9 to TRBJ1-2, with no clear D. V gave up 0 bases and J gave up 5 bases, with 10 bases separating them. CDR3 size: 14 residues. Germline V gene data show CDR1 as SEHNR and CDR2 as FQNEAQ (reference sequence). The CDR3 reads CASSLAAMGYGYTF. The CDR3 DNA follows: TGTGCCAGCAGCTTAGCGGCTATGGGGTATGGCTACACCTTC.

The chain employs TRBV7-3 and TRBJ2-7; 9 bases match TRBD2. This CDR3 is 20 amino acids long. The germline V gene has CDR1 SGHTA and CDR2 FQGTGA. V lost 0 bases, J lost 2 bases, and 17 bases stayed unmatched. Written as DNA, the CDR3 is TGTGCCAGCAGCTTAACGTCCCGGGTAATGGGCGGGAGGGATCCCTACGAGCAGTACTTC. This gives the protein CASSLTSRVMGGRDPYEQYF. Complete variable domain (other parts from reference TRBV7-3 and TRBJ2-7): GAGVSQTPSNKVTEKGKYVELRCDPISGHTALYWYRQSLGQGPEFLIYFQGTGAADDSGLPNDRFFAVRPEGSVSTLKIQRTERGDSAVYLCASSLTSRVMGGRDPYEQYFGPGTRLTVT.

This clonotype was counted between two and nine times. The chain carries TRBV9 and TRBJ2-1, with no clear D. The CDR3 contains 13 residues. Trimming left V 4 bases short and J 7 bases short, with 12 bases between. Germline assignment: CDR1 SGDLS and CDR2 YYNGEE. The CDR3 loop reads CASSSGTLNEQFF. DNA of the CDR3: TGTGCCAGCAGCTCCGGCACCCTTAATGAGCAGTTCTTC.

This clonotype was seen a few times. The chain's CDR3 is CASSFGGLASDTQYF. The CDR3 DNA is TGTGCCAGCAGTTTCGGTGGGCTAGCCTCAGATACGCAGTATTTT. This chain joins TRBV12-3 or TRBV12-4 and TRBJ2-3; TRBD2 is a possible D gene (5 bases). Trimming took 3 bases from V and 4 from J, leaving 14 bases between them. The CDR3 is 15 amino acids.

This clonotype showed up many times. The chain carries TRBV20-1 and TRBJ1-2; 7 bases align to TRBD1. Germline V CDR1 and CDR2: DFQATT, SNEGSKA (reference sequence). V trimming: 6 bases; J trimming: 5 bases; junction bases outside the gene matches: 6. There are 12 residues in the CDR3. CDR3 protein: CSAVDRVYGYTF. CDR3 sequence (DNA): TGCAGTGCCGTAGACAGGGTTTATGGCTACACCTTC.

This clonotype was seen more than once but under ten times. V gene TRBV2 combines with J gene TRBJ1-5; tentatively, D is TRBD1 (5 bases). This CDR3 region has 17 residues. The germline V gene has CDR1 SNHLY and CDR2 FYNNEI. The ends were cut back, 4 bases at V and 3 bases at J, with 19 bases in the middle. CDR3 loop: CASSGGGKADNNQPQHF. In DNA, the CDR3 is TGTGCCAGCAGTGGCGGGGGGAAAGCTGACAACAATCAGCCCCAGCATTTT.

This sequence joins TRBV7-6 and TRBJ2-2; TRBD2 matches 12 bases. CDR3 length equals 16 residues. After removal of 5 bases from V and 6 bases from J, the junction contained 7 bases not matched to a gene. Germline CDR1 reads SGHVS; CDR2 reads FNYEAQ. CDR3 region: CASSETSGRGSGELFF. As DNA, the CDR3 is TGTGCCAGCAGCGAGACTAGCGGGAGAGGTTCCGGGGAGCTGTTTTTT.

There are many counts of this clonotype. The rearrangement joins TRBV5-1 to TRBJ2-7, with 7 bases aligning to TRBD2. Losses at the gene ends were 3 bases for V and 6 bases for J; bases not matched to a gene: 3. Germline CDR1 SGHRS, CDR2 YFSETQ. The CDR3 is 12 amino acids. The CDR3 DNA reads as TGCGCCAGCAGCTCCGTAGCGGGCGAGCAGTACTTC. Encoded protein: CASSSVAGEQYF.

This clonotype was counted at least ten times. The chain uses TRBV7-2 and TRBJ2-1; weak D call: TRBD1 (6 bases). This CDR3 is 13 amino acids long. V was pared by 2 bases and J by 7 bases, with 9 bases between. Germline V gene sequence: CDR1 SGHTA, CDR2 FQGNSA. The CDR3 is CASSLPGQNEQFF. CDR3 DNA: TGTGCCAGCAGCTTACCCGGACAGAATGAGCAGTTCTTC.

There are many counts of this clonotype. J is TRBJ2-7 and V is TRBV7-3; no firm D call. CDR3 size: 14 residues. V was trimmed by 5 bases and J by 8 bases, leaving 19 bases between them. Germline V lookup: CDR1 SGHTA, CDR2 FQGTGA. The DNA for the CDR3 is TGTGCCAGCAGCGAACGTGGTTCAATCGACAAGCAGTACTTC. Translating it yields CASSERGSIDKQYF.

This chain connects TRBV10-2 to TRBJ1-6; D call uncertain. V was cut by 5 bases and J by 0 bases, with 14 bases left in between. From germline, CDR1 is WSHSY and CDR2 SAAADI. The CDR3 has 17 amino acids. CDR3 in DNA: TGCGCCAGCAGTAACCCTCGTGGGAGCTCCTATAATTCACCCCTCCACTTT. Translated: CASSNPRGSSYNSPLHF.

CDR3 sequence (DNA): TGCGCCAGCGTACAACTAGCGGGTAACTACAATGAGCAGTTCTTC. Translating it yields CASVQLAGNYNEQFF. The chain combines TRBV5-1 with TRBJ2-1, with 9 positions matching TRBD2. Germline CDR1 SGHRS, CDR2 YFSETQ. V lost 7 bases, J lost 3 bases, and 8 bases stayed unmatched. The CDR3 totals 15 residues.

This clonotype was seen many times. The V gene is TRBV5-1, the J gene TRBJ2-7; no firm D call. The germline V and J ends were trimmed by 1 base and 4 bases, with 15 bases remaining between them. This CDR3 has 15 residues. Per germline, CDR1 SGHRS and CDR2 YFSETQ. The CDR3 loop is CASSLYPGRPYEQYF. The CDR3, as DNA: TGCGCCAGCAGCTTGTACCCCGGTCGACCTTACGAGCAGTACTTC.